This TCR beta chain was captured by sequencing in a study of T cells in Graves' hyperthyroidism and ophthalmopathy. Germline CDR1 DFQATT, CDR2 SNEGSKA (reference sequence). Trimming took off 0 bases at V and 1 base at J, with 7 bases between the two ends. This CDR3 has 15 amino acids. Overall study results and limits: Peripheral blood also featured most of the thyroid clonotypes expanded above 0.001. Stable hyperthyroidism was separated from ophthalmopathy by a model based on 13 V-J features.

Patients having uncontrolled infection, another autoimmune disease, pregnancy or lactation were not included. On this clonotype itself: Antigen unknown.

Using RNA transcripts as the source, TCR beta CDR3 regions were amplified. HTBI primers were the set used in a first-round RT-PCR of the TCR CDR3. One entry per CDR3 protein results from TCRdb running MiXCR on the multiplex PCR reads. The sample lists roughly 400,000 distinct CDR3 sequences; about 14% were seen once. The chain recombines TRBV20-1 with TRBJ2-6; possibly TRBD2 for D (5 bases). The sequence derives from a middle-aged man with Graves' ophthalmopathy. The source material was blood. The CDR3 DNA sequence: TGCAGTGCTAGAGATCGGGGATCTGGGGCCAACGTCCTGACTTTC. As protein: CSARDRGSGANVLTF.